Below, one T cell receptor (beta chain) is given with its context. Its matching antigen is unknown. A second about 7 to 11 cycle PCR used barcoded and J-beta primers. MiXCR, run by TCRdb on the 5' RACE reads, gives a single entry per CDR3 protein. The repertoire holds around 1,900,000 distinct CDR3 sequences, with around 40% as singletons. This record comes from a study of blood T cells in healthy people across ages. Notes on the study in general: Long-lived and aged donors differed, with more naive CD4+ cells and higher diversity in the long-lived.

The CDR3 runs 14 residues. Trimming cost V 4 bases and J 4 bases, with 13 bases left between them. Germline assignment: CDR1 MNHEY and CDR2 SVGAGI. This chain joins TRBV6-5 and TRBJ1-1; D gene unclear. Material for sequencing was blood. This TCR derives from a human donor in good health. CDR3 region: CASSSGLRGTEAFF. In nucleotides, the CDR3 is TGTGCCAGCAGTTCCGGGTTGAGAGGCACTGAAGCTTTCTTT.